The text below deals with one TCR beta chain. Its antigen is unidentified. This sample was taken from a study of CD4 T cells in relation to SARS-CoV-2 and coronaviruses. Assay: immunoSEQ multiplex PCR; the TCRdb copy retains only in-frame clones and omits some. The data contain about 29,000 clones, roughly 78% of them singletons. The CDR3 is 16 amino acids. Germline V gene lookup returns CDR1 KGHSH and CDR2 LQKENI. V lost 3 bases to trimming and J lost 2 bases; unmatched junction nucleotides: 7. The unexposed donors gave CD4+ T cells in about 2010-2019, prior to COVID-19. After approximately 10 days of culture, CD4+ T cells were isolated.

The receptor was isolated from a human donor in good health. Sequencing was done on a sample of CD4+ T cells from PBMCs, cultured in vitro. The V and J genes are TRBV18 and TRBJ1-3; 7 nucleotides agree with TRBD1. CDR3 amino acids: CASSPAQGGTGNTIYF. The CDR3 DNA follows: TGTGCCAGCTCACCGGCCCAGGGGGGCACTGGAAACACCATATATTTT. The full variable domain, rest sourced from reference TRBV18 and TRBJ1-3, is NAGVMQNPRHLVRRRGQEARLRCSPMKGHSHVYWYRQLPEEGLKFMVYLQKENIIDESGMPKERFSAEFPKEGPSILRIQQVVRGDSAAYFCASSPAQGGTGNTIYFGEGSWLTVV.